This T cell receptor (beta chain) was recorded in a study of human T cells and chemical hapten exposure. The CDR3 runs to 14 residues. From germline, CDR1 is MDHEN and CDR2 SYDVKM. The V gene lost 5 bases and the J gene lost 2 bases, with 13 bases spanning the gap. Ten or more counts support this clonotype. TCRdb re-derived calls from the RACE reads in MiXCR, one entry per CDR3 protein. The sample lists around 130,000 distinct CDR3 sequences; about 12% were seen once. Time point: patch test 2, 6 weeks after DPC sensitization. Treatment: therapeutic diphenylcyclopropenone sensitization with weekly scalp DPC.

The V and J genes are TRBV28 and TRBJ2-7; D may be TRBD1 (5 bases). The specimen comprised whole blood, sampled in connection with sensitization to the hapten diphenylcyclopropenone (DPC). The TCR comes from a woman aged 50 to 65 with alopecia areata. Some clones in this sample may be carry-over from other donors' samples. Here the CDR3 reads CASSQGPPPYEQYF. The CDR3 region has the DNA TGTGCCAGCAGTCAGGGCCCCCCGCCCTACGAGCAGTACTTC.